The 2 T cell receptor beta chains below all came from one sample that was sequenced in a study of T cells in women clearing cervical HPV infection (dated by TCRdb to 2016 to 2019). The library was produced with the immunoSEQ multiplex PCR assay. The immuneACCESS repertoire file appears here via TCRdb, limited to in-frame rearrangements. These files lack a portion of the clones; in checked studies, under half of the deficit traces to unresolved V genes, and the cause of the others is not known. The table for this sample shows under 45,000 clones. The top ten clones comprise 7.6% of the sample. Sequenced material: blood buffy coat. Receptors were obtained from a woman aged 18 to 75 with a cervical HPV16 infection that either progressed to CIN3+ or cleared (not recorded which).

In the case of this clone: The sequenced fragment ends 3 residues before the CDR3 boundary, so the rest is inferred from the germline J gene. This CDR3 is also generated by other DNA sequences in the sample. The chain carries TRBV20-1 and TRBJ1-1; D is unclear. V was pared by 3 bases and J by 1 base, with 3 bases between. Per germline, CDR1 DFQATT and CDR2 SNEGSKA (reference sequence). The CDR3 loop spans 11 amino acids. CDR3 sequence: CSASRNTEAFF. The CDR3 bases that were read are TGCAGTGCTAGCCGGAACACTGAA.

About this clone itself: The read falls 3 residues short of the CDR3 end, and the missing part is taken from the germline J gene. The rearrangement joins TRBV4-1 to TRBJ2-5; D remains ambiguous. Germline lookup yields CDR1 MGHRA and CDR2 YSYEKL. The CDR3 contains 15 residues. V was trimmed by 0 bases and J by 2 bases, leaving 10 bases between them. The CDR3 DNA, read in part, is TGCGCCAGCAGCCAAGATTCGCGGCGGCAAGAGACC. Translated, it gives CASSQDSRRQET. The full-length CDR3 reads as CASSQDSRRQETQYF.